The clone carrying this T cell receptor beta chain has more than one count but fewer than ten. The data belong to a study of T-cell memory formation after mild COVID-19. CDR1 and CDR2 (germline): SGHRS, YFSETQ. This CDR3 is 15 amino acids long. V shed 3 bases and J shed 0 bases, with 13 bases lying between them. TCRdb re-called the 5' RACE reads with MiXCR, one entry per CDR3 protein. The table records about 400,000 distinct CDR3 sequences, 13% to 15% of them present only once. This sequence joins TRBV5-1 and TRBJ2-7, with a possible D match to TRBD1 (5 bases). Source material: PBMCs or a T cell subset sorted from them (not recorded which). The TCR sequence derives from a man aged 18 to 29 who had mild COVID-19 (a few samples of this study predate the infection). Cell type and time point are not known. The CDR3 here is CASSSSDSPSYEQYF. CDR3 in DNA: TGCGCCAGCAGCTCCTCAGACAGTCCCTCCTACGAGCAGTACTTC.